These 10 T cell receptor beta chains were sequenced from one sample in a study of blood T cell repertoires in COVID-19. Using immunoSEQ multiplex PCR, the repertoire was profiled, and TCRdb retains in-frame clones only, with some absent. The data contain some 170,000 clones, 82% of them seen just once; the ten biggest clones take up roughly 8.1%. Sequenced input: peripheral blood. All receptors derive from a woman in her sixties or seventies with acute or convalescent COVID-19.

This chain uses TRBV3-1 (or the pseudogene TRBV3-2) with TRBJ1-5; D not certain. V was shortened by 4 bases and J by 0 bases, with 10 bases between the two germline ends. This CDR3 contains 15 residues. Germline CDR1 LGHDT, CDR2 YNNKEL (reference sequence). The CDR3 region is CASSRGGNSNQPQHF. The CDR3 DNA reads as TGTGCCAGCAGCCGGGGAGGGAATAGCAATCAGCCCCAGCATTTT.

The chain couples TRBV28 to TRBJ2-3; 9 bases are shared with TRBD1. V dropped 10 bases and J dropped 3; count of bases not matched to a gene: 11. There are 15 residues in the CDR3. Germline V CDR1 and CDR2: MDHEN, SYDVKM. The CDR3 coding sequence is TGTGCCACCCAACCACAGGGGGCTGGGACAGATACGCAGTATTTT. Amino acid sequence: CATQPQGAGTDTQYF.

The chain's CDR3 is CASSKFQGDYTF. The CDR3 DNA reads TGTGCCAGTAGTAAATTTCAGGGGGACTACACCTTC. This chain uses TRBV19 with TRBJ1-2; 7 nucleotides agree with TRBD1. V dropped 4 bases and J dropped 10; count of bases not matched to a gene: 6. This CDR3 is 12 amino acids long. Germline loops: CDR1 LNHDA, CDR2 SQIVND (reference sequence).

This clone was seen a few times. The chain has TRBV7-2 and TRBJ1-5; D gene uncertain. Germline V lookup: CDR1 SGHTA, CDR2 FQGNSA. Trimming took off 2 bases at V and 2 bases at J, with 10 bases between the two ends. This CDR3 spans 15 amino acids. The CDR3 protein is CASSLYGQRNQPQHF. The CDR3 DNA reads TGTGCCAGCAGCTTATATGGGCAGCGCAATCAGCCCCAGCATTTT.

This chain uses TRBV28 with TRBJ1-6; TRBD1 matches at 8 bases. Germline V CDR1 and CDR2: MDHEN, SYDVKM. The CDR3 totals 14 residues. The ends lost 7 bases at V and 8 bases at J; junction bases unmatched: 7. The CDR3 DNA is TGTGCCAGCAACCAGGGGGCGACTTATTCACCCCTCCACTTT. It yields the protein CASNQGATYSPLHF.

The chain employs TRBV5-1 and TRBJ2-2; possible D gene TRBD2, 6 bases. The CDR3 extends over 15 amino acids. Germline V gene data show CDR1 as SGHRS and CDR2 as YFSETQ. The germline V and J ends were trimmed by 3 bases and 0 bases, with 9 bases remaining between them. CDR3 in amino acids: CASSSGAANTGELFF. The DNA for the CDR3 is TGCGCCAGCAGCTCGGGAGCGGCGAACACCGGGGAGCTGTTTTTT. The full variable domain, its missing parts supplied by reference TRBV5-1 and TRBJ2-2, is KAGVTQTPRYLIKTRGQQVTLSCSPISGHRSVSWYQQTPGQGLQFLFEYFSETQRNKGNFPGRFSGRQFSNSRSEMNVSTLELGDSALYLCASSSGAANTGELFFGEGSRLTVL.

This clone appeared a few times. The gene calls are TRBV9 and TRBJ1-1; D gene unclear. Trimming removed 6 bases at V and 0 bases at J, with 15 bases between. Germline values: CDR1 SGDLS, CDR2 YYNGEE. The CDR3 totals 15 residues. The CDR3 coding sequence is TGTGCCAGCACCCCTTTCCCAGGCATGAACACTGAAGCTTTCTTT. Its translation is CASTPFPGMNTEAFF.

This chain links TRBV19 with TRBJ2-5; D may be TRBD1 (5 bases). The germline gives CDR1 LNHDA, CDR2 SQIVND (reference sequence). V dropped 4 bases and J dropped 7 bases, with 16 bases sitting between them. The CDR3 contains 14 residues. CDR3 DNA sequence: TGTGCCAGTAGTACGGACACGAGACACGGGACCCAGTACTTC. Translation: CASSTDTRHGTQYF.

The chain joins TRBV14 to TRBJ1-6, with unresolved D. The length of the CDR3 is 14 residues. CDR1 SGHDN and CDR2 FVKESK come from the germline V gene. V was clipped by 6 bases and J by 6 bases, with 12 bases between them. This CDR3 is CASRGFQVNSPLHF. The CDR3 region has the DNA TGTGCCAGCAGGGGTTTTCAGGTTAATTCACCCCTCCACTTT.

The V call is TRBV4-3, the J call TRBJ1-1; tentative D call: TRBD1 (6 bases). Germline V gene lookup returns CDR1 LGHNA and CDR2 YSLEER. V lost 3 bases, J lost 6 bases, and 14 bases lay in between. The CDR3 consists of 14 residues. The chain's CDR3 is CASSHGTGYPEAFF. CDR3 nucleotide sequence: TGCGCCAGCAGCCATGGAACAGGGTACCCTGAAGCTTTCTTT.